Following are 20 T cell receptor beta chains from one sample sequenced in a study of type 1 regulatory T cells. MiXCR, applied by TCRdb to the reads, yields one record per CDR3 protein. This table holds around 88,000 distinct CDR3 sequences, less than 40% found once. Sequenced input: CD4+ T cells, either the whole sample or a sorted fraction (not recorded which). The origin of the receptors is a human donor in good health.

The rearrangement links TRBV11-2 to TRBJ2-1; perhaps TRBD2 as D (5 bases). Looked up from germline, CDR1 is SGHAT and CDR2 is FQNNGV. V lost 2 bases and J 0 bases, leaving 17 bases between the germline ends. CDR3 length equals 18 residues. The CDR3: CASSLTPEGSRSYNEQFF. Here the CDR3 DNA reads TGTGCCAGCAGCTTAACCCCAGAGGGCAGTCGCTCCTACAATGAGCAGTTCTTC.

The chain combines TRBV21-1 with TRBJ2-2; the table's D gene call, TRBD1, was not cross checked with the DNA. TRBV21-1 constitutes a pseudogene. There are 17 residues in the CDR3. CDR3 in amino acids: CASSKEGGAANTGELFF. The CDR3 DNA is TGTGCCAGCAGCAAAGAAGGCGGGGCAGCGAACACCGGGGAGCTGTTTTTT.

This chain joins TRBV29-1 and TRBJ2-1; 8 nucleotides agree with TRBD2. This CDR3 is built from 13 residues. Trimming at V came to 6 bases and at J to 6 bases, leaving 7 bases not matched to a gene. Germline CDR1 and CDR2: SQVTM and ANQGSEA. DNA of the CDR3: TGCAGCGTCAAGCTAGCGGGTAGCAATGAGCAGTTCTTC. It yields the protein CSVKLAGSNEQFF.

The chain joins TRBV12-3 or TRBV12-4 to TRBJ2-2; D might be TRBD1 (5 bases). V was cut by 4 bases and J by 5 bases, with 14 bases left in between. The CDR3 loop spans 15 amino acids. CDR3 protein: CASSYRQGGTGELFF. DNA for the CDR3: TGTGCCAGCAGTTATCGGCAGGGTGGGACCGGGGAGCTGTTTTTT.

The gene calls are TRBV15 and TRBJ1-1; tentative D call: TRBD1 (6 bases). Trimming stripped 4 bases from V and 4 bases from J, with 16 bases between. The CDR3 length is 15 residues. Germline V gene lookup returns CDR1 LNHNV and CDR2 YYDKDF (reference sequence). The CDR3 DNA is TGTGCCACCAGCAAAGCCAGGGGCGAGGGCACTGAAGCTTTCTTT. As protein: CATSKARGEGTEAFF.

The CDR3 nucleotides read TGCAGTGCTAGAGCGGACTCGCAATATAACAATGAGCAGTTCTTC. This gives the protein CSARADSQYNNEQFF. The V and J genes are TRBV20-1 and TRBJ2-1; tentatively, D is TRBD2 (5 bases). V lost 1 base to trimming and J lost 5 bases, with 15 bases between them. The CDR3 runs 15 residues. The germline gives CDR1 DFQATT, CDR2 SNEGSKA (reference sequence).

The table lists this clonotype with a few counts. V usage is TRBV4-2 and J usage is TRBJ2-1, with D possibly matching TRBD1 (5 bases). V lost 0 bases, J lost 0 bases, and 6 bases lay in between. Germline V gene sequence: CDR1 LGHNA, CDR2 YNFKEQ. CDR3 length equals 15 residues. In nucleotides, the CDR3 is TGTGCCAGCAGCCAAGACAGGGTCTCCTACAATGAGCAGTTCTTC. Translation gives CASSQDRVSYNEQFF.

This clonotype has just a few counts. V and J are TRBV7-3 and TRBJ2-3; D is undetermined. Trimming removed 4 bases from V and 1 base from J, with 12 bases in between. Germline lookup yields CDR1 SGHTA and CDR2 FQGTGA. This CDR3 comprises 15 residues. CDR3 protein: CASSSAGVGTDTQYF. The CDR3 nucleotides are TGTGCCAGCAGCTCGGCCGGAGTGGGCACAGATACGCAGTATTTT.

By sample share, this clonotype is medium-sized. V and J are TRBV24-1 and TRBJ2-2; 7 positions agree with TRBD2. The length of the CDR3 is 16 residues. Germline V gives CDR1 KGHDR, CDR2 SFDVKD. J was trimmed by 5 bases and V by 2 bases; bases with no gene match: 7. CDR3 loop: CATSDSGEGLTGELFF. The CDR3 nucleotides are TGTGCCACCAGTGATTCGGGGGAGGGACTGACCGGGGAGCTGTTTTTT.

The genes are TRBV12-3 or TRBV12-4 and TRBJ2-1; D gene uncertain. The CDR3 has 12 residues. V dropped 3 bases and J dropped 7 bases, with 7 bases sitting between them. This CDR3 reads CASSFVENEQFF. The CDR3 nucleotides are TGTGCCAGCAGTTTTGTTGAAAATGAGCAGTTCTTC.

This clonotype was seen only a few times. This sequence joins TRBV28 and TRBJ2-1, with 7 bases matching TRBD1. V was clipped by 1 base and J by 15 bases; unmatched bases: 12. This CDR3 region has 14 residues. In germline, CDR1 is MDHEN, CDR2 SYDVKM. CDR3 sequence (DNA): TGTGCCAGCAGTTTATCGGGCGAGACAGGGAAGGCGTTCTTC. Residues: CASSLSGETGKAFF.

This chain uses TRBV15 with TRBJ2-3; tentative D call: TRBD1 (6 bases). This CDR3 is built from 13 residues. Germline loops: CDR1 LNHNV, CDR2 YYDKDF (reference sequence). V shed 2 bases and J shed 12 bases, with 15 bases lying between them. The CDR3 DNA is TGTGCCACCAGCAGACAGGGGATGAGGAGTCAGTATTTT. It codes for CATSRQGMRSQYF.

The rearrangement uses TRBV6-1 and TRBJ2-1; no firm D call. The CDR3 sequence is 13 residues long. The germline V gene has CDR1 MNHNS and CDR2 SASEGT. Trimming stripped 9 bases from V and 0 bases from J, with 9 bases between. Here the CDR3 reads CASHYSSYNEQFF. CDR3 coding DNA: TGTGCCAGTCATTACAGCTCCTACAATGAGCAGTTCTTC.

This clonotype was observed a handful of times. The V gene is TRBV20-1, the J gene TRBJ2-1; D ambiguous. Trimming took 6 bases from V and 0 from J, leaving 12 bases between them. From germline, CDR1 is DFQATT and CDR2 SNEGSKA (reference sequence). This CDR3 has 14 residues. The CDR3 bases are TGCAGTGCAACTCGATTATCCTCCTACAATGAGCAGTTCTTC. This encodes CSATRLSSYNEQFF.

The chain's CDR3 is CASSYFWTGEETQYF. The CDR3 bases are TGTGCCAGCAGTTACTTCTGGACGGGGGAAGAGACCCAGTACTTC. This rearrangement joins TRBV6-2 or TRBV6-3 to TRBJ2-5; tentatively, D is TRBD2 (6 bases). CDR3 length equals 15 residues. Deletions cut 1 base from V and 3 bases from J, with 12 bases between. CDR1 MNHEY and CDR2 SVGEGT come from the germline V gene.

This clonotype was seen a few times. V is TRBV7-9 and J is TRBJ2-1; 9 bases line up with TRBD2. This CDR3 has 17 residues. V dropped 5 bases and J dropped 0; count of bases not matched to a gene: 8. The germline gives CDR1 SEHNR, CDR2 FQNEAQ (reference sequence). This CDR3 reads CASSEPSGKSSYNEQFF. CDR3 sequence (DNA): TGTGCCAGCAGCGAGCCTAGCGGGAAGAGCTCCTACAATGAGCAGTTCTTC.

V usage is TRBV3-1 and J usage is TRBJ2-3, with TRBD2 matching 7 bases. The J segment lost 6 bases and the V segment lost 5 bases, leaving 8 bases of the junction unmatched. Per the germline V gene, CDR1 is LGHDT and CDR2 is YNNKEL (reference sequence). The CDR3 covers 14 residues. The CDR3 reads CASSSLAVSDTQYF. In DNA, the CDR3 is TGTGCCAGCAGCTCTCTAGCGGTTTCGGATACGCAGTATTTT.

V usage is TRBV11-2 and J usage is TRBJ2-5, with TRBD2 matching over 15 bases. V shed 5 bases and J 4 bases; nucleotides not matched to a gene: 5. Germline V gene data show CDR1 as SGHAT and CDR2 as FQNNGV. This CDR3 is built from 16 residues. As DNA, the CDR3 is TGTGCCAGCAGCATAGGACTAGCGGGGGGGGGAGAGACCCAGTACTTC. It specifies CASSIGLAGGGETQYF.

CDR3 sequence reads: CASSYTQGARGNQPQHF. CDR3 nucleotides: TGTGCCAGCAGTTACACCCAGGGGGCGCGGGGGAATCAGCCCCAGCATTTT. The rearrangement joins TRBV6-2 or TRBV6-3 to TRBJ1-5, with TRBD1 matching 8 bases. CDR1 is MNHEY, CDR2 SVGEGT, per germline. V trimming: 2 bases; J trimming: 4 bases; junction bases outside the gene matches: 10. CDR3 length equals 17 residues.

This clonotype occurred a few times. The V and J genes are TRBV11-2 and TRBJ1-1; a weak D match, TRBD1 (5 bases). Germline V gives CDR1 SGHAT, CDR2 FQNNGV. Trimming took off 1 base at V and 7 bases at J, with 13 bases between the two ends. The CDR3 length is 14 residues. The CDR3 nucleotides are TGTGCCAGCAGCTTAGGAGGGACCGCCGGTGAAGCTTTCTTT. Protein sequence: CASSLGGTAGEAFF.